This entry lists 13 T cell receptor beta chains sequenced from one sample in a study of beta chain features in type 1 diabetes. Reverse transcription of all isolated RNA meant that expressed TCRB transcripts were sequenced. The data were produced by immunoSEQ multiplex PCR, yet TCRdb's version contains in-frame clones alone and is incomplete. Seen here are 850,000 to 900,000 clones, 15% to 20% observed once, and the top ten hold 0.02% to 0.025%. Sequencing used naive CD4+ T cells from blood. These receptors were taken from a woman between 18 and 29 years old in good health.

This clone was counted between two and nine times. The sample has other DNA sequences that encode this CDR3 too. This chain uses TRBV28 with TRBJ2-7; TRBD2 matches at 7 bases. The germline V gene has CDR1 MDHEN and CDR2 SYDVKM. CDR3 length: 14 residues. Unmatched junction bases numbered 4, after V lost 3 bases and J lost 2 bases. CDR3 sequence reads: CASSFSSGAYEQYF. The CDR3 bases are TGTGCCAGCAGTTTTTCTAGCGGAGCCTACGAGCAGTACTTC. Complete variable domain (other parts from reference TRBV28 and TRBJ2-7): DVKVTQSSRYLVKRTGEKVFLECVQDMDHENMFWYRQDPGLGLRLIYFSYDVKMKEKGDIPEGYSVSREKKERFSLILESASTNQTSMYLCASSFSSGAYEQYFGPGTRLTVT.

This clone has just a few counts. The V call is TRBV28, the J call TRBJ2-5; D may be TRBD2 (5 bases). Trimming pared 5 bases from V and 5 bases from J, leaving 18 bases between. Germline CDR1 and CDR2: MDHEN and SYDVKM. The CDR3 totals 15 residues. The CDR3 coding sequence is TGTGCCAGCAGTCCTGCTTCGAGCGGCGGGGAGACCCAGTACTTC. It codes for CASSPASSGGETQYF. Full variable domain (rest looked up from reference TRBV28 and TRBJ2-5): DVKVTQSSRYLVKRTGEKVFLECVQDMDHENMFWYRQDPGLGLRLIYFSYDVKMKEKGDIPEGYSVSREKKERFSLILESASTNQTSMYLCASSPASSGGETQYFGPGTRLLVL.

This chain uses TRBV11-2 with TRBJ2-7; TRBD1 matches at 8 bases. Germline-derived CDR1 and CDR2 are SGHAT and FQNNGV. The CDR3 has 13 residues. The J segment lost 4 bases and the V segment lost 5 bases, leaving 4 bases of the junction unmatched. Here the CDR3 DNA reads TGTGCCAGCAGCCCCTGGACAGGGTACGAGCAGTACTTC. Protein product: CASSPWTGYEQYF.

This clone was recorded only once. The chain is built from TRBV7-9 and TRBJ2-1, with 7 bases identical to TRBD2. V was clipped by 3 bases and J by 5 bases; unmatched bases: 4. CDR3 length: 14 amino acids. The germline gives CDR1 SEHNR, CDR2 FQNEAQ (reference sequence). The CDR3 is CASSFSGTHNEQFF. CDR3 bases: TGTGCCAGCAGCTTCAGCGGGACTCACAATGAGCAGTTCTTC. Drawing the rest from reference TRBV7-9 and TRBJ2-1, the complete variable domain is DTGVSQNPRHKITKRGQNVTFRCDPISEHNRLYWYRQTLGQGPEFLTYFQNEAQLEKSRLLSDRFSAERPKGSFSTLEIQRTEQGDSAMYLCASSFSGTHNEQFFGPGTRLTVL.

In nucleotides, the CDR3 is TGCGCCAGCAGCTTGGGGGGAACAGCCACCGACGTCTATGGCTACACCTTC. Its translation is CASSLGGTATDVYGYTF. The chain joins TRBV5-1 to TRBJ1-2; D is undetermined. CDR1 is SGHRS, CDR2 YFSETQ, per germline. The V and J ends lost 0 bases and 4 bases respectively, with 19 bases between them. The CDR3 is 17 amino acids.

CDR3 coding DNA: TGTGCCAGCAGCTTTGGACGGGGCGGGGGAAATGAGCAGTTCTTC. It yields the protein CASSFGRGGGNEQFF. This chain connects TRBV7-9 to TRBJ2-1, with 7 positions matching TRBD2. Looked up from germline, CDR1 is SEHNR and CDR2 is FQNEAQ (reference sequence). The length of the CDR3 is 15 residues. V lost 3 bases and J lost 7; bases outside the gene matches: 9.

The chain recombines TRBV4-3 with TRBJ1-4; a possible D gene is TRBD1 (5 bases). Germline values: CDR1 LGHNA, CDR2 YSLEER. The CDR3 extends over 19 amino acids. Trimming left V 0 bases short and J 3 bases short, with 20 bases between. The CDR3 bases are TGCGCCAGCAGCCAAGATAGAATCGGGACGGATCTTTCTAATGAAAAACTGTTTTTT. It specifies CASSQDRIGTDLSNEKLFF.

The V and J genes are TRBV7-9 and TRBJ2-7; D uncertain. Trimming removed 4 bases from V and 6 bases from J, with 28 bases in between. This CDR3 is 18 amino acids long. Germline CDR1 and CDR2: SEHNR and FQNEAQ (reference sequence). Here the CDR3 DNA reads TGTGCCAGCAGCTCCCCGTGGCCGAACGCCCCACCGCCGAGCGAGCAGTACTTC. Translating gives CASSSPWPNAPPPSEQYF.

In its sample, this clone was seen a few times. This chain joins TRBV7-9 and TRBJ2-1, with D perhaps TRBD2 (6 bases). V was pared by 1 base and J by 14 bases, with 12 bases between. The CDR3 contains 12 residues. Germline CDR1 is SEHNR and CDR2 is FQNEAQ (reference sequence). Written as DNA, the CDR3 is TGTGCCAGCAGCTTAGGGCCGGGAGATGAGTTCTTC. As protein: CASSLGPGDEFF.

The chain employs TRBV7-9 and TRBJ2-3; the match to TRBD2 covers 8 bases. Trimming cost V 5 bases and J 3 bases; bases outside gene matches: 7. The CDR3 has 15 amino acids. The germline gives CDR1 SEHNR, CDR2 FQNEAQ (reference sequence). The CDR3 loop reads CASSPRGGVTDTQYF. For the CDR3, the DNA is TGTGCCAGCAGCCCCCGGGGGGGGGTAACAGATACGCAGTATTTT.

V usage is TRBV7-2 and J usage is TRBJ2-7; D gene unclear. Germline CDR1 is SGHTA and CDR2 is FQGNSA. The CDR3 is 13 amino acids. V was cut by 4 bases and J by 7 bases, with 14 bases left in between. CDR3 nucleotide sequence: TGTGCCAGCAGCTCAAATTACGACGGTGAGCAGTACTTC. Amino acid sequence: CASSSNYDGEQYF.

V is TRBV19 and J is TRBJ1-1; D perhaps matches TRBD1 (6 bases). CDR1 is LNHDA, CDR2 SQIVND, per germline (reference sequence). Deletions cut 9 bases from V and 0 bases from J, with 14 bases between. This CDR3 comprises 14 residues. The CDR3 DNA sequence: TGTGCCAGCCAGGGGTGGACGATGAACACTGAAGCTTTCTTT. Residues: CASQGWTMNTEAFF.

The chain couples TRBV15 to TRBJ2-1; 9 bases align to TRBD1. Per germline, CDR1 LNHNV and CDR2 YYDKDF (reference sequence). The V and J ends lost 0 bases and 0 bases, in that order; junction bases with no gene match: 3. CDR3 length: 17 amino acids. CDR3 sequence: CATSRDPGQGSYNEQFF. CDR3 nucleotide sequence: TGTGCCACCAGCAGAGATCCGGGACAGGGCTCCTACAATGAGCAGTTCTTC.